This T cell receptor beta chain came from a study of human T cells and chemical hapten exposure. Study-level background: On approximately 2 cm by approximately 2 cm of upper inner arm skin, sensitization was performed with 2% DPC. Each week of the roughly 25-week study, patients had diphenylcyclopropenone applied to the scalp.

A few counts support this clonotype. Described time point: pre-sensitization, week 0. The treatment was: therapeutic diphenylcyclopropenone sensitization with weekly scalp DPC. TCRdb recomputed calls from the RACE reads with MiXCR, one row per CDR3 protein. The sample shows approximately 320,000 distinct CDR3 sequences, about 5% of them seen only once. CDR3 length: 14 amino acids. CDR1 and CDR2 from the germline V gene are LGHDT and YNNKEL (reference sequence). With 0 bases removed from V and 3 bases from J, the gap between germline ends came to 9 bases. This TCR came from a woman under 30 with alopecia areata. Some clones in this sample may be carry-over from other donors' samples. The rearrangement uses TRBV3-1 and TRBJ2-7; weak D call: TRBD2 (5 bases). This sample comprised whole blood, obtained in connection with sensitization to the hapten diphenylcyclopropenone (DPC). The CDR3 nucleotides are TGTGCCAGCAGCCAAGATCCGGGAAGCTACGAGCAGTACTTC. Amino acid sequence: CASSQDPGSYEQYF.